This TCR beta chain was obtained from a study of control samples from healthy donors and cancer patients (dated by TCRdb to about 2020). The library was built by means of the immunoSEQ multiplex PCR assay. Here the immuneACCESS table is served through TCRdb, limited to in-frame sequences with V and J called. Missing clones are a known gap in these copies; in checked studies unresolved V genes cover under half, and the rest lacks a known reason. For this sample there are 150,000 or so clones; just under 95% appear just once. About 14% of the sample belongs to the ten largest clones. A word on this clone: This receptor's antigen is unknown. Base qualities are not at hand, and no much larger clone is one base apart.

Based on the germline V gene, the CDR1 and CDR2 sequences are KGHSH and LQKENI. Counted from cysteine to phenylalanine, this CDR3 has 14 amino acids. The kept DNA is CDR3 alone, 42 bases in frame from the first base. Ends trimmed: V by 7 bases, J by 1 base; bases unmatched to a gene: 4. This sequence originates from a man aged 55 to 70 with colorectal cancer. Specimen: PBMCs. This chain joins TRBV18 to TRBJ1-1, with 9 bases matching TRBD1. The DNA is as follows: TGTGCCAGCTTAAGGACAGGGGAGAACACTGAAGCTTTCTTT. It specifies CASLRTGENTEAFF.